Included here is one T cell receptor beta chain sequence, with context. These data come from a study of response to subunit inactivated influenza vaccine. TCRdb passed the RT-PCR reads through MiXCR, listing each CDR3 protein once. The data contain hundreds of thousands of distinct CDR3 sequences, 10% to 15% of them seen just once; the ten biggest clones take up approximately 10%. The CDR3 spans 16 residues. CDR1 is SGHTA, CDR2 FQGTGA, per germline. Trimming cost V 4 bases and J 3 bases, with 15 bases left between them. This receptor was identified in a man aged 45-60 years who received an inactivated influenza vaccine. This specimen was PBMCs from blood, taken on the day of vaccination. This chain links TRBV7-3 with TRBJ2-2, with a weak D call TRBD2 (6 bases). CDR3 in amino acids: CASSSGTGVYTGELFF. CDR3 sequence (DNA): TGTGCCAGCAGCTCCGGGACGGGGGTTTACACCGGGGAGCTGTTTTTT.